The present T cell receptor beta chain was sequenced within a study of blood T cell repertoires in COVID-19. Background on the study: Researchers got acute and convalescent COVID-19 samples from the United States, Italy and Spain. T cells, B-cell-depleted T cells, or PBMCs supplied cDNA or gDNA.

The CDR3 runs to 11 residues. Between the trimmed V and J ends, which lost 3 bases and 11 bases, there was a span of 10 bases. The repertoire was sequenced with immunoSEQ multiplex PCR; TCRdb's copy has only in-frame clones and lacks some. The sample has approximately 27,000 clones, under 85% seen once. Specimen: peripheral blood. The rearrangement links TRBV12-3 or TRBV12-4 to TRBJ1-1; weak D call: TRBD1 (5 bases). This TCR derives from an older man with acute or convalescent COVID-19. The CDR3 here is CASSFERQAFF. The CDR3 coding sequence is TGTGCCAGCAGTTTCGAGAGACAGGCTTTCTTT.